Each of the 9 T cell receptor beta chains below was sequenced from the same sample in a study of cytomegalovirus exposure and HLA in healthy donors. PCR used 60 Vbeta primers and 13 Jbeta primers. Produced via immunoSEQ multiplex PCR; TCRdb's table is partial and in-frame only. The table shows about 76,000 clones, with 60% to 75% occurring only once. The sample consisted of PBMCs. These receptors came from a middle-aged woman in good health and CMV-seropositive.

This clone has a handful of counts. The genes are TRBV2 and TRBJ2-7; 9 nucleotides match TRBD1. The CDR3 extends over 14 amino acids. Germline lookup yields CDR1 SNHLY and CDR2 FYNNEI. J gave up 3 bases and V 6 bases, and 6 bases lay outside the gene matches. CDR3 protein: CASRRGTGSYEQYF. In nucleotides, the CDR3 is TGTGCCAGCAGGAGAGGGACAGGGAGCTACGAGCAGTACTTC.

In nucleotides, the CDR3 is TGTGCCAGCAGCTCAGGGTTTGGCTACACCTTC. The encoded protein is CASSSGFGYTF. This chain connects TRBV5-6 to TRBJ1-2; TRBD1 might be the D (5 bases). Germline assignment: CDR1 SGHDT and CDR2 YYEEEE. The CDR3 is 11 residues long. V lost 3 bases to trimming and J lost 7 bases, with 7 bases between them.

The chain combines TRBV27 with TRBJ1-2, with D hard to call. This CDR3 region has 13 residues. V lost 4 bases to trimming and J lost 2 bases, with 8 bases between them. Germline values: CDR1 MNHEY, CDR2 SMNVEV (reference sequence). CDR3 in amino acids: CASSSTTNYGYTF. CDR3 coding DNA: TGTGCCAGCAGTTCGACAACAAACTATGGCTACACCTTC.

The chain couples TRBV5-6 to TRBJ1-4; 9 bases are a match to TRBD1. Trimming removed 3 bases from V and 6 bases from J; junction bases left unmatched: 3. CDR1 SGHDT and CDR2 YYEEEE come from the germline V gene. The CDR3 covers 14 residues. In nucleotides, the CDR3 is TGTGCCAGCAGCTCGGACAGGGGTTATGAAAAACTGTTTTTT. It encodes CASSSDRGYEKLFF.

As regards this clone: This same CDR3 is encoded by further DNA sequences in the sample. The J gene is TRBJ1-5, the V gene TRBV30; D is undetermined. Between the trimmed V and J ends, which lost 0 bases and 1 base, there was a span of 10 bases. Germline V gene data show CDR1 as GTSNPN and CDR2 as SVGIG (reference sequence). CDR3 size: 15 residues. The CDR3 DNA sequence: TGTGCCTGGAGTGTACCGGGTTTGAGCAATCAGCCCCAGCATTTT. Translation: CAWSVPGLSNQPQHF.

This clone was recorded a few times. J is TRBJ2-7 and V is TRBV7-9, with TRBD1 identical over 10 bases. Germline CDR1 is SEHNR and CDR2 is FQNEAQ (reference sequence). The CDR3 has 14 residues. Trimming removed 5 bases from V and 5 bases from J; junction bases left unmatched: 6. CDR3 in amino acids: CASSGWTGGNEQYF. The CDR3 DNA reads as TGTGCCAGCAGCGGGTGGACAGGGGGGAACGAGCAGTACTTC.

This chain uses TRBV28 with TRBJ2-7; TRBD1 aligns across 8 bases. CDR1 is MDHEN, CDR2 SYDVKM, per germline. The V segment lost 3 bases and the J segment 4 bases; nucleotides outside the gene matches: 5. The CDR3 loop spans 14 amino acids. The CDR3 here is CASSFTGGKYEQYF. In nucleotides, the CDR3 is TGTGCCAGCAGTTTTACAGGGGGTAAATACGAGCAGTACTTC.

This chain connects TRBV6-5 to TRBJ1-5; TRBD1 might be the D (5 bases). Trimming shortened V by 6 bases and J by 8 bases, and 20 bases separated the two germline ends. This CDR3 is 15 amino acids long. CDR1 and CDR2 (germline): MNHEY, SVGAGI. In nucleotides, the CDR3 is TGTGCCAGCAGCCCAGTATGGCAGGGCTACGAGCCCCAGCATTTT. It encodes CASSPVWQGYEPQHF.

The CDR3 sequence: CASSLIRTVSYNEQFF. The CDR3 DNA reads as TGTGCCAGCAGCTTAATCAGGACAGTCTCCTACAATGAGCAGTTCTTC. The chain has TRBV5-4 and TRBJ2-1; a weak D match, TRBD1 (6 bases). Trimming shortened V by 2 bases and J by 0 bases, and 12 bases separated the two germline ends. Germline CDR1 reads SGHNT; CDR2 reads YYREEE (reference sequence). The CDR3 is 16 residues long.